This T cell receptor (beta chain) came from a study of control samples from healthy donors and cancer patients. Repertoires were generated with immunoSEQ multiplex PCR, while TCRdb's copy carries only in-frame clones and drops some. The sample yields about 52,000 clones, 85% to 95% seen once. This clonotype was obtained from a man aged 25-45 years in good health. Sequencing was performed on blood.

The CDR3 bases are TGTGCCAGCAGAGAGACAGGGCCAGATACGCAGTATTTT. It codes for CASRETGPDTQYF. The chain is built from TRBV27 and TRBJ2-3, with 7 bases aligning to TRBD1. The junction had 4 bases not matched to a gene; V was cut back by 6 bases and J by 4 bases. The CDR3 sequence is 13 residues long. CDR1 is MNHEY and CDR2 is SMNVEV in the germline V gene (reference sequence).